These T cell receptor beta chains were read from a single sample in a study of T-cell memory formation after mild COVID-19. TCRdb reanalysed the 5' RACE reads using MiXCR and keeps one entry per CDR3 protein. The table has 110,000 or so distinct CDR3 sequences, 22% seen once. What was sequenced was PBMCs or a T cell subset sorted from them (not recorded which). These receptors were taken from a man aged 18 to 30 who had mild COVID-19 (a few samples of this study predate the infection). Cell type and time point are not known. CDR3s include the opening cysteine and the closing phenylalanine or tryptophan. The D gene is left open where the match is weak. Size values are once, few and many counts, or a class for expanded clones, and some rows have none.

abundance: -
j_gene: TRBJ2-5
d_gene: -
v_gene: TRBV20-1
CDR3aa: CSAREEGETQYF
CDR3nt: TGCAGTGCTAGAGAGGAGGGGGAGACCCAGTACTTC

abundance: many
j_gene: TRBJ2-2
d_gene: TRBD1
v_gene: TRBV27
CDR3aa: CASSFTSGQPTGELFF
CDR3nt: TGTGCCAGCAGCTTCACATCGGGACAGCCAACCGGGGAGCTGTTTTTT

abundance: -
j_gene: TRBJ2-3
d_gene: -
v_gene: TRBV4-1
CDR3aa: CASSQDWDTQYF
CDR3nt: TGCGCCAGCAGCCAAGATTGGGATACGCAGTATTTT

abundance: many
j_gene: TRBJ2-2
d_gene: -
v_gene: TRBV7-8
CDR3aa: CASSFRVMFRDTGELFF
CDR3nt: TGTGCCAGCAGCTTTCGGGTTATGTTTAGGGACACCGGGGAGCTGTTTTTT

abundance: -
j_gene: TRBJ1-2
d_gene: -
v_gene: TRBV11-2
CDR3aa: CASSLDSGPGYGYTF
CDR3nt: TGTGCCAGCAGCTTAGATTCGGGGCCGGGGTATGGCTACACCTTC

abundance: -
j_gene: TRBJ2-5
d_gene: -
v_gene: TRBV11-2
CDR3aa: CASSLLGGAQETQYF
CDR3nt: TGTGCCAGCAGCTTACTAGGGGGGGCCCAAGAGACCCAGTACTTC

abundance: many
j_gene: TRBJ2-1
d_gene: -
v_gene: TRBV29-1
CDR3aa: CSNGRVSSYNEQFF
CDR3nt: TGCAGCAATGGCAGGGTCAGCTCCTACAATGAGCAGTTCTTC

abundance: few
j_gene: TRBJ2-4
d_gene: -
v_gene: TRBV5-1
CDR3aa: CASSGGTVLAKNIQYF
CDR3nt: TGCGCCAGCAGCGGGGGGACAGTTCTAGCCAAAAACATTCAGTACTTC

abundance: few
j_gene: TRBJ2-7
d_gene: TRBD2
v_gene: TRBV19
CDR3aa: CATALAGGTYEQYF
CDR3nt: TGTGCCACCGCGCTAGCGGGGGGGACCTACGAGCAGTACTTC

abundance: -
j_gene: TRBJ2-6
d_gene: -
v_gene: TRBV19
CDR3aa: CASSISGANVLTF
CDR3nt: TGTGCCAGTAGTATTTCGGGGGCCAACGTCCTGACTTTC

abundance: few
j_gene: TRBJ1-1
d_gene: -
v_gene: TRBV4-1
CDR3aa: CASSQDFLGRPEAFF
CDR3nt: TGCGCCAGCAGCCAAGATTTTCTAGGGAGGCCTGAAGCTTTCTTT

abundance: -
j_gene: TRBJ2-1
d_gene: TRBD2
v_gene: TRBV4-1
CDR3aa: CASSLRGLAFNEQFF
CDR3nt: TGCGCCAGCAGCCTCCGAGGACTAGCGTTCAATGAGCAGTTCTTC

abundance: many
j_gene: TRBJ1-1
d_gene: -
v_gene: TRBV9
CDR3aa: CASSVGSASGTEAFF
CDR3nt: TGTGCCAGCAGCGTAGGGTCCGCTTCGGGCACTGAAGCTTTCTTT

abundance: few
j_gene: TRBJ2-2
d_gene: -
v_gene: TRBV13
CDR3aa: CASSTVGTGELFF
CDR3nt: TGTGCCAGCAGCACAGTGGGCACCGGGGAGCTGTTTTTT

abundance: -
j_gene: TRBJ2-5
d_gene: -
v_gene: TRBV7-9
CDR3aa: CASSLFMGHTGEETQYF
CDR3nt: TGTGCCAGCAGCTTATTTATGGGACACACCGGGGAAGAGACCCAGTACTTC

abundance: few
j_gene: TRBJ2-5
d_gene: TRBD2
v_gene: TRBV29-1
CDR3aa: CSGASGGSQYF
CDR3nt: TGCAGCGGGGCTAGCGGGGGTTCCCAGTACTTC

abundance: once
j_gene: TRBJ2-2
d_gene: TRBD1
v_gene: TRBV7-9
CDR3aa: CASSSIGRGRNTGELFF
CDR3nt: TGTGCCAGCAGCTCTATCGGCAGGGGGCGAAACACCGGGGAGCTGTTTTTT

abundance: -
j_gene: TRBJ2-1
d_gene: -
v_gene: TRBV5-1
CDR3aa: CASSFGESSYNEQFF
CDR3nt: TGCGCCAGCAGCTTTGGGGAAAGCTCCTACAATGAGCAGTTCTTC

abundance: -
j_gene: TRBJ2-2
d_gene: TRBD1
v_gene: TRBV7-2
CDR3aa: CASSLARTGYTGELFF
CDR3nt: TGTGCCAGCAGCTTAGCGAGGACAGGGTACACCGGGGAGCTGTTTTTT

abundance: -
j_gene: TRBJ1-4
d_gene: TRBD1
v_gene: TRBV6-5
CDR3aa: CASRYSPGQGREKLFF
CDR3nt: TGTGCCAGCAGGTACTCGCCGGGACAGGGACGTGAAAAACTGTTTTTT

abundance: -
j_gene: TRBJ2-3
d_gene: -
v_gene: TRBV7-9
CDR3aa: CASSPRGGVNTDTQYF
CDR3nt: TGTGCCAGCAGCCCACGTGGAGGAGTCAACACAGATACGCAGTATTTT

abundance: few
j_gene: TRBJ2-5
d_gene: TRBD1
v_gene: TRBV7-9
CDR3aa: CASTTLGDRAQETQYF
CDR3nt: TGTGCCAGCACCACTTTGGGTGACAGGGCCCAAGAGACCCAGTACTTC

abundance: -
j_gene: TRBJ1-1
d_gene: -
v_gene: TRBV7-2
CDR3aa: CASSFPRFDRLDTEAFF
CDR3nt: TGTGCCAGCAGCTTTCCCAGATTCGACAGGTTGGACACTGAAGCTTTCTTT

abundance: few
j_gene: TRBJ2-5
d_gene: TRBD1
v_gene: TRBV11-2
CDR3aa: CASSLERTGWETQYF
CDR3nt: TGTGCCAGCAGCTTAGAACGGACAGGGTGGGAGACCCAGTACTTC

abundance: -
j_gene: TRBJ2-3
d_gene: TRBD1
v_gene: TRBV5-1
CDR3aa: CASSWRQGEADTQYF
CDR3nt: TGCGCCAGCAGTTGGCGACAGGGCGAGGCAGATACGCAGTATTTT